A selection of T cell receptor beta chains follows, all from one sample in a study of blood T cell repertoires in COVID-19. Sequencing used immunoSEQ multiplex PCR; TCRdb keeps in-frame clones, though not all of them. The data contain hundreds of thousands of clones, around 86% of them seen just once; the ten biggest clones take up roughly 1.4%. Sequencing was performed on peripheral blood. All receptors come from a woman aged 25-40 years with active or convalescent COVID-19. The CDR3 runs from the conserved cysteine through the conserved F or W. Fields, in order: D gene, clone size, J gene, V gene, CDR3 DNA, CDR3 protein. A D gene is named only where the DNA matches it firmly. Only part of the rows carry a size: once, few, many, or a class if the clone is expanded.

TRBD2 NA TRBJ2-3 TRBV4-2 TGTGCCAGCAGCCAAGAGGTAGCGGGGGGGCCGGGGGATACGCAGTATTTT CASSQEVAGGPGDTQYF
NA NA TRBJ2-1 TRBV19 TGTGCCAGTAGTATTGACGGAGGGCCGCAGAATGAGCAGTTCTTC CASSIDGGPQNEQFF
TRBD1 NA TRBJ1-1 TRBV25-1 TGTGCCAGCAGTGAATCAGGGACAGCGGCGGGGTACACTGAAGCTTTCTTT CASSESGTAAGYTEAFF
TRBD1 NA TRBJ2-3 TRBV5-5 TGTGCCAGCAGCCGGGGACAGGAAGATACGCAGTATTTT CASSRGQEDTQYF
NA NA TRBJ1-2 TRBV4-1 TGCGCCAGCAGCCAAGAAAGTCGGGTGTACGGCTACACCTTC CASSQESRVYGYTF
TRBD2 NA TRBJ2-5 TRBV28 TGTGCCAGCAGTCCACCACTAGCGGGAGAGACCCAGTACTTC CASSPPLAGETQYF
TRBD2 NA TRBJ2-5 TRBV19 TGTGCCAGTATGGCTAGCGGGGTTAGGGAGACCCAGTACTTC CASMASGVRETQYF
TRBD1 NA TRBJ2-2 TRBV6-1 TGTGCCAGCAGTGAAGACAGGGGGCCTGTCGGGGAGCTGTTTTTT CASSEDRGPVGELFF
NA NA TRBJ2-2 TRBV6-5 TGTGCCAGTACAGGATACACCGGGGAGCTGTTTTTT CASTGYTGELFF
TRBD2 NA TRBJ2-5 TRBV15 TGTGCCACCAGCAGAGGGGGGGGTAAAGAGACCCAGTACTTC CATSRGGGKETQYF
NA NA TRBJ1-6 TRBV18 TGTGCCAGCTCCCTCCAAGGACAAGCCTATAATTCACCCCTCCACTTT CASSLQGQAYNSPLHF
TRBD1 NA TRBJ1-1 TRBV19 TGTGCCAGTAGTATGGGAGGGGACAGGGAAAGGAATACTGAAGCTTTCTTT CASSMGGDRERNTEAFF
NA NA TRBJ1-1 TRBV21-1 NA CASSTLVGQGNTEAFF
TRBD2 NA TRBJ2-7 TRBV25-1 TGTGCCAGCAGTAACCCCTTTAGCGGGGGACCCTACGAGCAGTACTTC CASSNPFSGGPYEQYF
TRBD1 NA TRBJ1-4 TRBV5-1 TGCGCCAGCAGCCCTGGACAGGGTAGGGAAAAACTGTTTTTT CASSPGQGREKLFF
TRBD1 NA TRBJ2-5 TRBV27 TGTGCCAGCAGTGGGGGACAGCAAGAGACCCAGTACTTC CASSGGQQETQYF
NA NA TRBJ1-5 TRBV14 TGTGCCAGCAGCCTACAGGGAATTAATCAGCCCCAGCATTTT CASSLQGINQPQHF
TRBD1 NA TRBJ1-1 TRBV12-5 TGTGCTAGTGGTTTCGCGATCACAGGGGATTTCACTGAAGCTTTCTTT CASGFAITGDFTEAFF
NA NA TRBJ1-1 TRBV10-2 TGCGCCAGTGGGGTGGGGAGTGAAGCTTTCTTT CASGVGSEAFF
TRBD2 NA TRBJ2-3 TRBV19 TGTGCCAGTAGTATAACGGGACTAGCGGGAGGCACAGATACGCAGTATTTT CASSITGLAGGTDTQYF
TRBD2 NA TRBJ2-3 TRBV10-3 TGTGCCACGCGTGGGGCTAGCGGGAGCCTAGATACGCAGTATTTT CATRGASGSLDTQYF
NA once TRBJ1-1 TRBV29-1 TGCAGCGTTTCACACCAAGTCCCTGAAGCTTTCTTT CSVSHQVPEAFF
TRBD1 NA TRBJ2-2 TRBV2 TGTGCCAGCAGTAGAGACAGGGCGAACACCGGGGAGCTGTTTTTT CASSRDRANTGELFF
NA NA TRBJ2-5 TRBV6-5 TGTGCCAGCAGTATACCAGGGTCGGAGACCCAGTACTTC CASSIPGSETQYF
NA NA TRBJ2-3 TRBV5-1 TGCGCCAGCAGCAAGGGACTCGGAGATACGCAGTATTTT CASSKGLGDTQYF
TRBD1 few TRBJ1-6 TRBV5-5 TGTGCCAGCAGCTTTTGGGACAGGGATAATTCACCCCTCCACTTT CASSFWDRDNSPLHF
NA NA TRBJ2-7 TRBV27 TGTGCCAGCAGTTTGAGTAGGGGTCACGAGCAGTACTTC CASSLSRGHEQYF
NA NA TRBJ1-5 TRBV6-5 TGTGCCAGCAGTTGGGCCCGGTCTGGCAATCAGCCCCAGCATTTT CASSWARSGNQPQHF
NA NA TRBJ1-5 TRBV15 TGTGCCACCAGCATTTCGGGAGCGGGAATTAATCAGCCCCAGCATTTT CATSISGAGINQPQHF
TRBD2 once TRBJ2-1 TRBV10-1 TGCGCCAGCAGTGGGGGACTAGCGGGATCCTACAATGAGCAGTTCTTC CASSGGLAGSYNEQFF
NA NA TRBJ2-1 TRBV29-1 TGCAGTCTGGGAGATAGCTCCTACAATGAGCAGTTCTTC CSLGDSSYNEQFF
NA NA TRBJ2-7 TRBV18 TGTGCCAGCTCACCAGACAGAACCTACGAGCAGTACTTC CASSPDRTYEQYF
NA NA TRBJ1-1 TRBV3-1/TRBV3-2 TGTGCCAGCAGCCCAAAGGCGGGCGGGGGGAACACTGAAGCTTTCTTT CASSPKAGGGNTEAFF
TRBD1 NA TRBJ1-2 TRBV30 TGTGCCTGGAGCCGACAGGGTTACGATGGCTACACCTTC CAWSRQGYDGYTF
NA NA TRBJ2-3 TRBV6-4 TGTGCCAGCAGTGACGGGGGGGCCACAGATACGCAGTATTTT CASSDGGATDTQYF
NA NA TRBJ1-3 TRBV12-3/TRBV12-4 TGTGCCAGCAGTTCCCGGGGAAACACCATATATTTT CASSSRGNTIYF
NA NA TRBJ1-5 TRBV19 TGTGCCAGCCACGGGCCGGGAGGTAGGGATCAGCCCCAGCATTTT CASHGPGGRDQPQHF
NA NA TRBJ1-5 TRBV6-5 TGTGCCAGCAGTTACTCCTCGCGAGATCAGCCCCAGCATTTT CASSYSSRDQPQHF
TRBD2 NA TRBJ2-3 TRBV7-1 TGTGCCAGCAGCTCCGTCGGGGCAGGGAGGATCGGGACTAGCGGCACTGGGCGCCCAGATACGCAGTATTTT CASSSVGAGRIGTSGTGRPDTQYF
NA NA TRBJ2-7 TRBV7-9 TGTGCCAGCAGCCGAAGCGGACTCCTAGACGAGCAGTACTTC CASSRSGLLDEQYF
NA NA TRBJ1-2 TRBV2 TGTGCCAGCGGAGGGGCATCAGCCGCCAACTATGGCTACACCTTC CASGGASAANYGYTF
TRBD1 NA TRBJ1-5 TRBV27 TGTGCCAGCAGGGGGGGACAGGCTAGCAATCAGCCCCAGCATTTT CASRGGQASNQPQHF
NA NA TRBJ2-3 TRBV6-1 TGTGCCAGCAGTGAATTTGGGTGGAGGGGCGGCACAGATACGCAGTATTTT CASSEFGWRGGTDTQYF
TRBD2 once TRBJ2-7 TRBV3-1/TRBV3-2 TGTGCCAGCAGCCAAGCGACTAGCGCATCCTCCTACGAGCAGTACTTC CASSQATSASSYEQYF
NA NA TRBJ2-5 TRBV30 TGTGCCTGGAGTGTACGGAGTATCGAGACCCAGTACTTC CAWSVRSIETQYF